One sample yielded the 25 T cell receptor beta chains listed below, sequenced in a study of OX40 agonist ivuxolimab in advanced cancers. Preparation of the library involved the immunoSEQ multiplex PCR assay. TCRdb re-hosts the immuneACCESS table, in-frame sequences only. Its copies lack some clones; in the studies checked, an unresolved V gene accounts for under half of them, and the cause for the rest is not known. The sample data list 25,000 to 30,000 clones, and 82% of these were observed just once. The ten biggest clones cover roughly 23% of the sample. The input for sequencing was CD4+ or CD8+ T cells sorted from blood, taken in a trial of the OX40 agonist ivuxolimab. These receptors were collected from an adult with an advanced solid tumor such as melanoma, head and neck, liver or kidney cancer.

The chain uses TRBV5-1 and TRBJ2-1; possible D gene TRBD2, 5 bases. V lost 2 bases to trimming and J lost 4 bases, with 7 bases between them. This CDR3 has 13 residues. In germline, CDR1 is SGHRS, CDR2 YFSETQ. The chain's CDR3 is CASSFREYNEQFF. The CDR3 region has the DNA TGCGCCAGCAGCTTCCGGGAATACAATGAGCAGTTCTTC. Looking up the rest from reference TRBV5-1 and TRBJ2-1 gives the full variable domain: KAGVTQTPRYLIKTRGQQVTLSCSPISGHRSVSWYQQTPGQGLQFLFEYFSETQRNKGNFPGRFSGRQFSNSRSEMNVSTLELGDSALYLCASSFREYNEQFFGPGTRLTVL.

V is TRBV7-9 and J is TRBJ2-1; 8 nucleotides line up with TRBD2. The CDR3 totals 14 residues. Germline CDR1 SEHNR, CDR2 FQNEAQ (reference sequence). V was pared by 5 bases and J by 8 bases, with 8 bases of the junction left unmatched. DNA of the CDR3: TGTGCCAGCAGCCCCCCAGCGGGAGCCCATGAGCAGTTCTTC. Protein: CASSPPAGAHEQFF.

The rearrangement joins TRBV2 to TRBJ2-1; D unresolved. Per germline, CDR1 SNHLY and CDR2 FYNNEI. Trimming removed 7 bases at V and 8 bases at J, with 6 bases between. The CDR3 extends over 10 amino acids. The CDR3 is CASNGYEQFF. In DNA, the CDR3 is TGTGCCAGCAACGGCTATGAGCAGTTCTTC.

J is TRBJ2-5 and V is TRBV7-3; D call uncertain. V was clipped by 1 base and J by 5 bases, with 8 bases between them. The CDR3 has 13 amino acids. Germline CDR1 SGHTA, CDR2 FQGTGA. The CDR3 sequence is CASSLIAAETQYF. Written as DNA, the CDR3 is TGTGCCAGCAGCTTAATCGCGGCGGAGACCCAGTACTTC.

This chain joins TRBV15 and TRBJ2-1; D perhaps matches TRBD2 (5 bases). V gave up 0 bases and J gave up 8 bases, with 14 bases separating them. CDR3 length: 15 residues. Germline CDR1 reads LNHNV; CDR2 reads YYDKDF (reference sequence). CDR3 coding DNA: TGTGCCACCAGCAGAGATCAATATCGGCGGGATGAGCAGTTCTTC. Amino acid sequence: CATSRDQYRRDEQFF.

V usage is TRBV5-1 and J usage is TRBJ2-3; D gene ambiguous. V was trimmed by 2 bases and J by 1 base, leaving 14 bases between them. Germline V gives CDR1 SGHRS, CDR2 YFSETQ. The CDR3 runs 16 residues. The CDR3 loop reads CASSFRGRSGTDTQYF. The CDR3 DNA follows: TGCGCCAGCAGCTTCCGAGGAAGGTCGGGCACAGATACGCAGTATTTT.

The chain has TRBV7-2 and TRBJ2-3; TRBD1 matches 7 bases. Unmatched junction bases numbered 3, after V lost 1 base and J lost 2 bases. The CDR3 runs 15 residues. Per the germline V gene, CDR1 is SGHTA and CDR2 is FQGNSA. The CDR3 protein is CASSLEGQPTDTQYF. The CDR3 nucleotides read TGTGCCAGCAGCTTAGAGGGACAGCCCACAGATACGCAGTATTTT.

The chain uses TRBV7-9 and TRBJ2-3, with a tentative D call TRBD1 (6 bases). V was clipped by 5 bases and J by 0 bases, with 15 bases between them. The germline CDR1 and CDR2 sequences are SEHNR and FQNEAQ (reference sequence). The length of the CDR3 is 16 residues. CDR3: CASSIETGPSTDTQYF. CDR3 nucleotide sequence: TGTGCCAGCAGCATAGAAACAGGGCCTAGCACAGATACGCAGTATTTT.

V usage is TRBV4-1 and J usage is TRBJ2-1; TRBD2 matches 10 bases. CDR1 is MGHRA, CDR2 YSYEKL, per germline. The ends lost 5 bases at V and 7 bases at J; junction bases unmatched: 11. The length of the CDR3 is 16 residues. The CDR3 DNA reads TGCGCCAGCAGCTCGACTACTAGCGGGATTCCTAATGAGCAGTTCTTC. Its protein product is CASSSTTSGIPNEQFF.

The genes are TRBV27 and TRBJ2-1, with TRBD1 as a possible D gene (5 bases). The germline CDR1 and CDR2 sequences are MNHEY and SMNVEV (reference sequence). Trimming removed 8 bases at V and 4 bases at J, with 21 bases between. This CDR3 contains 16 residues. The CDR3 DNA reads TGTGCCAGCCCTAGGTTACAGGTGGGCCCATACAATGAGCAGTTCTTC. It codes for CASPRLQVGPYNEQFF.

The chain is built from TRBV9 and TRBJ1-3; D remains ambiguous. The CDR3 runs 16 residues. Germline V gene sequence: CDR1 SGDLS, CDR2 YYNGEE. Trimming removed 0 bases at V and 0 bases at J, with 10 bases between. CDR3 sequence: CASSVVSVASGNTIYF. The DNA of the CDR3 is TGTGCCAGCAGCGTAGTTTCCGTCGCCTCTGGAAACACCATATATTTT.

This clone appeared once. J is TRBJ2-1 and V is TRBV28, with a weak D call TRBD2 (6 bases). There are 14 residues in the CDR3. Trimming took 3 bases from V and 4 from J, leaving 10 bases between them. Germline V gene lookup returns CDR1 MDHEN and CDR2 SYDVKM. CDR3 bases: TGTGCCAGCAGTTTTCGGCGGGATTACAATGAGCAGTTCTTC. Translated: CASSFRRDYNEQFF.

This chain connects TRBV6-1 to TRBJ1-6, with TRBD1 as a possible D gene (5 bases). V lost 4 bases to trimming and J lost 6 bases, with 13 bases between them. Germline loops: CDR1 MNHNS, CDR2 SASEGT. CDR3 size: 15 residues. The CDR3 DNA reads TGTGCCAGCAGTGTTCGGGGGGGGTTTAATTCACCCCTCCACTTT. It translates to CASSVRGGFNSPLHF.

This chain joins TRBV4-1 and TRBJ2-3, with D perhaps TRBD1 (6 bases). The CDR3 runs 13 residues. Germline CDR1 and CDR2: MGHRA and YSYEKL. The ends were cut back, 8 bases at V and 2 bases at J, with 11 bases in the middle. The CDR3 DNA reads TGCGCCAGCCGACAGGAAAACACAGATACGCAGTATTTT. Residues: CASRQENTDTQYF.

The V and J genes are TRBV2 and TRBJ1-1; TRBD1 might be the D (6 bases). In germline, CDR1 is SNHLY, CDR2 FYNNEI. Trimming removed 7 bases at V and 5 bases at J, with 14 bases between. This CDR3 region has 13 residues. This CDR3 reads CASTYRVRTEAFF. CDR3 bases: TGTGCCAGCACATACAGGGTTCGGACTGAAGCTTTCTTT.

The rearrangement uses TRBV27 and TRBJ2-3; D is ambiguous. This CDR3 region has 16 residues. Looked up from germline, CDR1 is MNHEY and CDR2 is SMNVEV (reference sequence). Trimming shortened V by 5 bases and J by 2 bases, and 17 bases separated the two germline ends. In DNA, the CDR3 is TGTGCCAGCAGTATAGGGATTTTATGGACCACAGATACGCAGTATTTT. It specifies CASSIGILWTTDTQYF.

CDR3 in amino acids: CASSPGGTEAFF. CDR3 nucleotides: TGTGCCAGCAGCCCAGGGGGCACTGAAGCTTTCTTT. The V gene is TRBV7-9, the J gene TRBJ1-1; 7 bases agree with TRBD1. The length of the CDR3 is 12 residues. Germline-derived CDR1 and CDR2 are SEHNR and FQNEAQ (reference sequence). With 5 bases clipped from V and 4 bases from J, the junction kept 1 base outside the gene matches.

CDR3 nucleotide sequence: TGTGCCAGCAGTGGGTTCGGACTAGCGGGAGATAACAATGAGCAGTTCTTC. It specifies CASSGFGLAGDNNEQFF. The V gene is TRBV2, the J gene TRBJ2-1, with 13 bases identical to TRBD2. Looked up from germline, CDR1 is SNHLY and CDR2 is FYNNEI. Trimming cost V 4 bases and J 5 bases; bases outside gene matches: 8. The CDR3 has 17 residues.

The CDR3 DNA follows: TGTGCCAGCAGTGTCTCTACGGATCATGAGCAGTTCTTC. Its protein product is CASSVSTDHEQFF. This chain links TRBV6-1 with TRBJ2-1; D call uncertain. Germline V CDR1 and CDR2: MNHNS, SASEGT. The CDR3 runs 13 residues. Trimming took off 4 bases at V and 8 bases at J, with 12 bases between the two ends.

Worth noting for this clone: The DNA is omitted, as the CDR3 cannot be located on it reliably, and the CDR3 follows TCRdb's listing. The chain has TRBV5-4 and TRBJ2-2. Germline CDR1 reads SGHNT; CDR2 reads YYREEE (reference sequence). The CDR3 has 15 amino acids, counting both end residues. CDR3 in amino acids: CASSLGVGPGGELFF.

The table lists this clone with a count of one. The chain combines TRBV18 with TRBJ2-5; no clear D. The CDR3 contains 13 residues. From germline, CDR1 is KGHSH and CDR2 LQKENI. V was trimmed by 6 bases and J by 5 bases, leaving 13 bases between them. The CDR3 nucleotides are TGTGCCAGCTCCGATATAGGTGTGGAGACCCAGTACTTC. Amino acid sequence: CASSDIGVETQYF. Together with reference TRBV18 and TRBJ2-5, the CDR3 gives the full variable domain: NAGVMQNPRHLVRRRGQEARLRCSPMKGHSHVYWYRQLPEEGLKFMVYLQKENIIDESGMPKERFSAEFPKEGPSILRIQQVVRGDSAAYFCASSDIGVETQYFGPGTRLLVL.

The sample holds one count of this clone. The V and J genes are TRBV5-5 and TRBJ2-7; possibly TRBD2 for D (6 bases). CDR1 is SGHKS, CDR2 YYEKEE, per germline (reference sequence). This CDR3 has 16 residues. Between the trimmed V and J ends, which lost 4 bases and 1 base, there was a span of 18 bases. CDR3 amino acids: CASSPGPAGWSYEQYF. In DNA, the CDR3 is TGTGCCAGCAGCCCCGGGCCAGCGGGTTGGTCCTACGAGCAGTACTTC.

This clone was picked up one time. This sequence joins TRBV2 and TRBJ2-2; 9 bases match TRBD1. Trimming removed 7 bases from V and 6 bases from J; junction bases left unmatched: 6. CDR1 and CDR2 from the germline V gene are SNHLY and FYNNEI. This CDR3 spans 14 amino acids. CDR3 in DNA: TGTGCCAGCAAATTAGGACAGGGGTCCGGGGAGCTGTTTTTT. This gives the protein CASKLGQGSGELFF.

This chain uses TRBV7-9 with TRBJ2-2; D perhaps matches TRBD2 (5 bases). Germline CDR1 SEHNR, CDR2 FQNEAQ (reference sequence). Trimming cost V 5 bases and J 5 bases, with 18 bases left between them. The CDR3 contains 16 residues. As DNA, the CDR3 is TGTGCCAGCAGCAAAGGGCCGGGAATAAGGACCGGGGAGCTGTTTTTT. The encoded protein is CASSKGPGIRTGELFF.

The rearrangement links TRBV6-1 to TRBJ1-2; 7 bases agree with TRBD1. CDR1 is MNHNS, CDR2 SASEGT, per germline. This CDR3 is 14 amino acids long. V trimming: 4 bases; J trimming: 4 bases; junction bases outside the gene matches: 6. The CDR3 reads CASSGEGAIYGYTF. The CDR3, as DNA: TGTGCCAGCAGTGGGGAGGGGGCGATCTATGGCTACACCTTC.